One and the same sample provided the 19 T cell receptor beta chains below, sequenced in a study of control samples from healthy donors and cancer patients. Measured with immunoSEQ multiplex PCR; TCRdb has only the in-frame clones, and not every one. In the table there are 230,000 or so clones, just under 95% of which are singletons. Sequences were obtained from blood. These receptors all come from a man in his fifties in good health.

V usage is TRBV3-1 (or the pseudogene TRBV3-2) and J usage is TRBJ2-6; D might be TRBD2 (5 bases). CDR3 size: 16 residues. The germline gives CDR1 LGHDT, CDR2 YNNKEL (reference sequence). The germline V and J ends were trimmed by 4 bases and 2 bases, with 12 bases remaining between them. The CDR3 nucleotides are TGTGCCAGCAGCCTCCGCAGCGGAGCTGGGGCCAACGTCCTGACTTTC. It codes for CASSLRSGAGANVLTF.

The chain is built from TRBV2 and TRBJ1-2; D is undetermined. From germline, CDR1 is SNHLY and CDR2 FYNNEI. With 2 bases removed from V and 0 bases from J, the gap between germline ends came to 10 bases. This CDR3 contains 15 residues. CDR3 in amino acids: CASSERSPSNYGYTF. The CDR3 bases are TGTGCCAGCAGTGAAAGGTCCCCTTCTAACTATGGCTACACCTTC.

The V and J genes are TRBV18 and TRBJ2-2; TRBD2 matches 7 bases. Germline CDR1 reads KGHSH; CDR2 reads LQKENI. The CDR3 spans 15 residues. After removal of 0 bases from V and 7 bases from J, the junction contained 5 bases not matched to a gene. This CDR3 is CASSPPGLTHGELFF. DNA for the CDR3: TGTGCCAGCTCACCACCGGGACTAACTCACGGGGAGCTGTTTTTT.

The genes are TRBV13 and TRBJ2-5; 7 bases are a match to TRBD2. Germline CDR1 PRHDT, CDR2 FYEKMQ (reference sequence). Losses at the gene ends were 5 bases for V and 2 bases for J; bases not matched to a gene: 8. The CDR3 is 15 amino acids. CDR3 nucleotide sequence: TGTGCCAGCAGCCCAACCGGGACTAAGCAAGAGACCCAGTACTTC. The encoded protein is CASSPTGTKQETQYF. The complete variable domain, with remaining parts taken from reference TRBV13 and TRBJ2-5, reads AAGVIQSPRHLIKEKRETATLKCYPIPRHDTVYWYQQGPGQDPQFLISFYEKMQSDKGSIPDRFSAQQFSDYHSELNMSSLELGDSALYFCASSPTGTKQETQYFGPGTRLLVL.

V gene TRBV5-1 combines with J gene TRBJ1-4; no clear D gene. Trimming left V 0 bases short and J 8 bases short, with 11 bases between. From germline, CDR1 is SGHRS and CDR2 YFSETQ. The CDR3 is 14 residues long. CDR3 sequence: CASSLVPGLEKLFF. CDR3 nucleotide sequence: TGCGCCAGCAGCTTGGTTCCGGGCTTGGAAAAACTGTTTTTT. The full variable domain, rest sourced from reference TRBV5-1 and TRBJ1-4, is KAGVTQTPRYLIKTRGQQVTLSCSPISGHRSVSWYQQTPGQGLQFLFEYFSETQRNKGNFPGRFSGRQFSNSRSEMNVSTLELGDSALYLCASSLVPGLEKLFFGSGTQLSVL.

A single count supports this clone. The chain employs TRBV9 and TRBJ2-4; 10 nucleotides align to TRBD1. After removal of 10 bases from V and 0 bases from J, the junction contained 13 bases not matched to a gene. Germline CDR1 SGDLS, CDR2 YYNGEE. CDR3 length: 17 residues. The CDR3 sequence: CAHYDRGLRLAKNIQYF. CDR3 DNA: TGTGCCCACTACGACAGGGGGCTCCGTCTAGCCAAAAACATTCAGTACTTC.

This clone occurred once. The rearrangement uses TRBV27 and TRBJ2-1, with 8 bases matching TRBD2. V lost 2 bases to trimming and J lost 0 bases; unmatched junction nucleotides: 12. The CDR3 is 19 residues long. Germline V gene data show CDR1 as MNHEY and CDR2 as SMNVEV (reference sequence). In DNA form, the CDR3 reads TGTGCCAGCAGTTTAGTAGGACTAGCCCCCCTTAGCTCCTACAATGAGCAGTTCTTC. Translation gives CASSLVGLAPLSSYNEQFF.

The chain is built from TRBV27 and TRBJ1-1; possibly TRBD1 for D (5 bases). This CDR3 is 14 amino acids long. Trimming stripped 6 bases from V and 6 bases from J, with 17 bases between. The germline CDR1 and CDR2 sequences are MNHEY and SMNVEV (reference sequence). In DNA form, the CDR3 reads TGTGCCAGCAGGGGGCTGTTTAGGAGGCCTGAAGCTTTCTTT. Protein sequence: CASRGLFRRPEAFF.

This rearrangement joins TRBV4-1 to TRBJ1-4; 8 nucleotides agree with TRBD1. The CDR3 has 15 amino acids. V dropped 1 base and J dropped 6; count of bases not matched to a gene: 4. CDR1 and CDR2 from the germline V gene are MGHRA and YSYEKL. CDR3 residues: CASSQVSGGDEKLFF. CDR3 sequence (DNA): TGCGCCAGCAGCCAAGTCTCAGGGGGCGATGAAAAACTGTTTTTT.

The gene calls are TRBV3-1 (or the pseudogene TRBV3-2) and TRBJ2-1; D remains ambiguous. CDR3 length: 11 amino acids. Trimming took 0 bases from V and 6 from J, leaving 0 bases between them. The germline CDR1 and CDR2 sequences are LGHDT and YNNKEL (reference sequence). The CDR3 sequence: CASSQDNEQFF. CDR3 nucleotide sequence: TGTGCCAGCAGCCAAGACAATGAGCAGTTCTTC.

The CDR3 spells CASSQLKGRGGYTDTQYF. CDR3 DNA: TGTGCCAGCAGCCAATTAAAAGGGCGGGGGGGGTACACAGATACGCAGTATTTT. The chain couples TRBV4-2 to TRBJ2-3, with 9 bases identical to TRBD2. CDR1 and CDR2 (germline): LGHNA, YNFKEQ. The length of the CDR3 is 18 residues. V lost 2 bases to trimming and J lost 2 bases; unmatched junction nucleotides: 11.

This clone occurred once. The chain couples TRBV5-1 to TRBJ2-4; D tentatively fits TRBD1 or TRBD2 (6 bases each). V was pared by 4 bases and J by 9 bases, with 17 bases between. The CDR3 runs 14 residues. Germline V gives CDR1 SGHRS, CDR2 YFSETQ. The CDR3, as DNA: TGCGCCAGCAGCCTGGAGGGGGATTCTGGCATTCAGTACTTC. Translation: CASSLEGDSGIQYF.

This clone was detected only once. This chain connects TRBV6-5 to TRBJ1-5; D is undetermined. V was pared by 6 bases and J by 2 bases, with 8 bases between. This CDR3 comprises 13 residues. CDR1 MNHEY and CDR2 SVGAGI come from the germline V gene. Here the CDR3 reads CASSILGNQPQHF. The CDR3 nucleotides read TGTGCCAGCAGCATCTTAGGCAATCAGCCCCAGCATTTT.

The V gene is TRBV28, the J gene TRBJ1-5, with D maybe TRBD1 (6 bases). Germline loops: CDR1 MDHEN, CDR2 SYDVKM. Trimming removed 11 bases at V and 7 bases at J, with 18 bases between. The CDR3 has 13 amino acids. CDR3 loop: CASLGERGQPQHF. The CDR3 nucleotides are TGTGCCTCACTCGGAGAGAGGGGGCAGCCCCAGCATTTT. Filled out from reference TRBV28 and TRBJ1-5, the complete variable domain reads DVKVTQSSRYLVKRTGEKVFLECVQDMDHENMFWYRQDPGLGLRLIYFSYDVKMKEKGDIPEGYSVSREKKERFSLILESASTNQTSMYLCASLGERGQPQHFGDGTRLSIL.

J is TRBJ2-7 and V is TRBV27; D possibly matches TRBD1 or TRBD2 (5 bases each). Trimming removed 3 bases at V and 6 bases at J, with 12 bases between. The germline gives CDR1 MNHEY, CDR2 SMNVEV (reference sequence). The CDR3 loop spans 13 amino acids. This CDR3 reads CASSFGALVEQYF. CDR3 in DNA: TGTGCCAGCAGTTTCGGGGCTTTGGTCGAGCAGTACTTC.

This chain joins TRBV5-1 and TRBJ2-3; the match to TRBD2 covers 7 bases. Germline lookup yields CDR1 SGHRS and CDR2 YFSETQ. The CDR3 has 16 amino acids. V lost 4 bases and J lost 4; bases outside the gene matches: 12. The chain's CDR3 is CASSRTLAKGADTQYF. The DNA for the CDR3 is TGCGCCAGCAGCCGGACACTAGCGAAAGGAGCAGATACGCAGTATTTT.

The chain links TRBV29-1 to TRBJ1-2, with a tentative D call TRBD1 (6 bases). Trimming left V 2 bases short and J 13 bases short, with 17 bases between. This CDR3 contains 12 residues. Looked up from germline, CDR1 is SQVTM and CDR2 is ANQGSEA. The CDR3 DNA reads TGCAGCGTTGAATTTAGGGGGTACTCTCCCACCTTC. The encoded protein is CSVEFRGYSPTF.

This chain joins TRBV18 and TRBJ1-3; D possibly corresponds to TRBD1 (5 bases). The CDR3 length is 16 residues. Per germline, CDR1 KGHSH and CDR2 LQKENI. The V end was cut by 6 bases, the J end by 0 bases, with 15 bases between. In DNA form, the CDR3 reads TGTGCCAGCTCCCCCTCGGGGGTAACCTCTGGAAACACCATATATTTT. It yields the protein CASSPSGVTSGNTIYF.

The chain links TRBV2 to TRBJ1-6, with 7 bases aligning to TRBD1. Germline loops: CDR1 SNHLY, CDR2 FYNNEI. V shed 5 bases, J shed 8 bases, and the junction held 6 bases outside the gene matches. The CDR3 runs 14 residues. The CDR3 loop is CASSNRGGYSPLHF. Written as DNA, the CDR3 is TGTGCCAGCAGTAACAGGGGAGGCTATTCACCCCTCCACTTT.